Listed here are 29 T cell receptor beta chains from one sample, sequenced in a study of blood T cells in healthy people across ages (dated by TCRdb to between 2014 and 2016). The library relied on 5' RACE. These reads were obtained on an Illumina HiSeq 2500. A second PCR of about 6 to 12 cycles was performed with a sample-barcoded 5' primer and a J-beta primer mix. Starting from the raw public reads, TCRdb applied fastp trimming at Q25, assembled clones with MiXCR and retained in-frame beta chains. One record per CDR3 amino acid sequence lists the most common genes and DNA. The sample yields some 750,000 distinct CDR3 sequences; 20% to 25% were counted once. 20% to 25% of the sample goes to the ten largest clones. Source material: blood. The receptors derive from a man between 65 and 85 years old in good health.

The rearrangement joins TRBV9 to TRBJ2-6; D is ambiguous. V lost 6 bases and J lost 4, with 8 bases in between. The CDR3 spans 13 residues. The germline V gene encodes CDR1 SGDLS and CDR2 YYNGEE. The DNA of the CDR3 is TGTGCCAGCAACGTTGGGGGGGCCAACGTCCTGACTTTC. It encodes CASNVGGANVLTF.

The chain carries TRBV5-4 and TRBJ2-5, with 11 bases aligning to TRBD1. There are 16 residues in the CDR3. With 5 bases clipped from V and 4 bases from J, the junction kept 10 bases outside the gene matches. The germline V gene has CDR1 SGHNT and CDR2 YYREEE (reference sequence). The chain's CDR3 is CASSLWTGGPGETQYF. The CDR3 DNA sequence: TGTGCCAGCAGTTTGTGGACAGGGGGCCCAGGAGAGACCCAGTACTTC. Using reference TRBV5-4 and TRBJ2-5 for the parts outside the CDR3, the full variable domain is ETGVTQSPTHLIKTRGQQVTLRCSSQSGHNTVSWYQQALGQGPQFIFQYYREEENGRGNFPPRFSGLQFPNYSSELNVNALELDDSALYLCASSLWTGGPGETQYFGPGTRLLVL.

This chain's CDR3 is CASRPSGTSGRETQYF. DNA of the CDR3: TGTGCCAGCAGACCTTCCGGGACTAGCGGGAGGGAGACCCAGTACTTC. The rearrangement joins TRBV7-2 to TRBJ2-5; 15 bases are a match to TRBD2. The germline V gene encodes CDR1 SGHTA and CDR2 FQGNSA. The V and J ends lost 6 bases and 5 bases, in that order; junction bases with no gene match: 7. The CDR3 runs 16 residues.

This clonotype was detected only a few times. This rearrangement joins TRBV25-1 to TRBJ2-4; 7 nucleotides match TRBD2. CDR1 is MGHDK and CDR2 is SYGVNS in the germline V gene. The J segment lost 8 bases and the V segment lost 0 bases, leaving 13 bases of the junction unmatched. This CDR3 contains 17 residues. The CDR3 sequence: CASSEYGGGAGDDIQYF. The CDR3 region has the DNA TGTGCCAGCAGTGAATATGGTGGGGGTGCGGGGGACGACATTCAGTACTTC.

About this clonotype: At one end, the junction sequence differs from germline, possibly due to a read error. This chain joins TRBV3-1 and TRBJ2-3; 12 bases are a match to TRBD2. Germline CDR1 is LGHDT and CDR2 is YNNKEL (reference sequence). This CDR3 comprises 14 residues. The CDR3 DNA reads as TGTGCCAGCAGCCAAAGTTGGGTCACTAGCGGGAGGATATTT. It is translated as CASSQSWVTSGRIF.

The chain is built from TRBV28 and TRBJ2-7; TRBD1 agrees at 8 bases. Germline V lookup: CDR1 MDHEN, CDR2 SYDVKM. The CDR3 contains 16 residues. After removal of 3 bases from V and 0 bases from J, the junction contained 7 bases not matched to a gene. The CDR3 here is CASSFPRTGSSYEQYF. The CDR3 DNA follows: TGTGCCAGCAGTTTCCCCCGGACAGGGAGCTCCTACGAGCAGTACTTC.

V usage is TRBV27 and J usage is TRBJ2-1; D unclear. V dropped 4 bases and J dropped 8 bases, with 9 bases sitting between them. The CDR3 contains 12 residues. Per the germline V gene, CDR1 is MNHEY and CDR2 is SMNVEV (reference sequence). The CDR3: CASSSRIDEQFF. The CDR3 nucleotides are TGTGCCAGCAGTTCACGGATAGATGAGCAGTTCTTC.

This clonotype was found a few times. The CDR3 sequence is CASSPDRGAKSQPQHF. CDR3 nucleotides: TGTGCCAGCAGTCCGGACAGGGGCGCGAAGTCACAGCCCCAGCATTTT. The V and J genes are TRBV12-3 or TRBV12-4 and TRBJ1-5; 9 nucleotides line up with TRBD1. V shed 5 bases and J 7 bases; nucleotides not matched to a gene: 12. This CDR3 contains 16 residues.

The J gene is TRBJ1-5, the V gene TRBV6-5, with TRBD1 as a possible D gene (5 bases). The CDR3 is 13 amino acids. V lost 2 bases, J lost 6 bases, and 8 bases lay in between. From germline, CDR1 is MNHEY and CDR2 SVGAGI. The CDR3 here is CASSYGGTQPQHF. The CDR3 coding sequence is TGTGCCAGCAGTTACGGTGGGACTCAGCCCCAGCATTTT.

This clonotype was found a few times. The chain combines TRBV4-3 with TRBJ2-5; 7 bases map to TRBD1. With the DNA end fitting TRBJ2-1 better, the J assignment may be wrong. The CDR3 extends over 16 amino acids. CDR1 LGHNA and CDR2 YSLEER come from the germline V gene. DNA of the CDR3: TGCGCCAGCAGCCAAGATTGGGGACAGCCCTACAATGAGCAGTTCTTC. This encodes CASSQDWGQPYNEQFF.

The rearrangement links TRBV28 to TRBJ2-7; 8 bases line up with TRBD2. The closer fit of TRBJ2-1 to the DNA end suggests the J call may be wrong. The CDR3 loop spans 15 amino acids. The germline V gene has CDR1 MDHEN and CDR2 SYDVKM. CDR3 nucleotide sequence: TGTGCCAGCAGTTCCCCCGGAGCGGGGGAGGGTGAGCAGTTCTTC. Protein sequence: CASSSPGAGEGEQFF.

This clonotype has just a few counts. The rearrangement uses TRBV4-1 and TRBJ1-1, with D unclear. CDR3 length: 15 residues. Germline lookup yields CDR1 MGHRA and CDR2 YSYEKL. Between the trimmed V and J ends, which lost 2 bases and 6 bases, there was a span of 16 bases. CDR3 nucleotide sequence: TGCGCCAGCAGCCAACGCTTAGAGGGCACCGCTGAAGCTTTCTTT. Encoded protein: CASSQRLEGTAEAFF.

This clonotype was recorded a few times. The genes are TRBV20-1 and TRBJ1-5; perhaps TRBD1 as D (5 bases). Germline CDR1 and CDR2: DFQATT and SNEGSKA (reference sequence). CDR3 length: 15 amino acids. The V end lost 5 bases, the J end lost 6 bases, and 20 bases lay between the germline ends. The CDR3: CSALPTPPGGQPQHF. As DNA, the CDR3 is TGCAGTGCTCTTCCCACCCCGCCTGGGGGTCAGCCCCAGCATTTT.

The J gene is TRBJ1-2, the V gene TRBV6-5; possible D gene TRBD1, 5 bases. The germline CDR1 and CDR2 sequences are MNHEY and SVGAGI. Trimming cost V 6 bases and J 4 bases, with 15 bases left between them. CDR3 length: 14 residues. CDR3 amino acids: CASRDRGTPYGYTF. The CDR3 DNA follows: TGTGCCAGCAGGGACCGAGGGACCCCCTATGGCTACACCTTC.

The CDR3 DNA is TGCGCCAGCAGCTCGTCCGGGACAGGGGGGACTGAAGCTTTCTTT. It encodes CASSSSGTGGTEAFF. The rearrangement joins TRBV5-1 to TRBJ1-1; 11 positions agree with TRBD1. This CDR3 contains 15 residues. Germline V gene sequence: CDR1 SGHRS, CDR2 YFSETQ. With V trimmed by 3 bases and J by 5 bases, 6 bases remained unmatched.

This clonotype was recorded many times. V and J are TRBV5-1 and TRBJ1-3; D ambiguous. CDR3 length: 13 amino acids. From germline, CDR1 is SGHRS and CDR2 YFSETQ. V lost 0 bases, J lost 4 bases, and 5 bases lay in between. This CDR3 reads CASSLDGGNTIYF. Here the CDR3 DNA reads TGCGCCAGCAGCTTGGACGGCGGAAACACCATATATTTT.

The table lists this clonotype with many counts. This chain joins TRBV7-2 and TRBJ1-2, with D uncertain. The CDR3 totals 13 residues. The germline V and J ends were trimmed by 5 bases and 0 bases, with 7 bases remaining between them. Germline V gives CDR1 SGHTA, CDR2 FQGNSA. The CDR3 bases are TGTGCCAGCAGCCGGCGGGCTAACTATGGCTACACCTTC. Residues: CASSRRANYGYTF. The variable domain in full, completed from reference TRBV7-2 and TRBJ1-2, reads GAGVSQSPSNKVTEKGKDVELRCDPISGHTALYWYRQSLGQGLEFLIYFQGNSAPDKSGLPSDRFSAERTGGSVSTLTIQRTQQEDSAVYLCASSRRANYGYTFGSGTRLTVV.

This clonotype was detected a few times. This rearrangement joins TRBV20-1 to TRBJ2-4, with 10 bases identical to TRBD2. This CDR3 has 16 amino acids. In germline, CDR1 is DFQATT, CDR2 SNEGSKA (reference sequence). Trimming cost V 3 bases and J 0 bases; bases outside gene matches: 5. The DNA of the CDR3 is TGCAGTGCTAGCTCAGCGGGGGGGCTAGCCAAAAACATTCAGTACTTC. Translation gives CSASSAGGLAKNIQYF.

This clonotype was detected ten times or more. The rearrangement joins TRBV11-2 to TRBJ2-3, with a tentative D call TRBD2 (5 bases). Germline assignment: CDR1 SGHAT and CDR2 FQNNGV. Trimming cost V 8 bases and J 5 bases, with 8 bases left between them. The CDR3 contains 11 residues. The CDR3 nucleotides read TGTGCCAGCTATGCGGGAGATACGCAGTATTTT. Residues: CASYAGDTQYF.

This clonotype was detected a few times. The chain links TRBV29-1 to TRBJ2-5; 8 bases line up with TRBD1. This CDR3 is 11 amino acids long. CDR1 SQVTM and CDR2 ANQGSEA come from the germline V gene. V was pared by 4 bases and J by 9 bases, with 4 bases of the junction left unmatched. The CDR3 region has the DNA TGCAGCGTTGGGACAGGGAGATCCCAGTACTTC. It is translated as CSVGTGRSQYF. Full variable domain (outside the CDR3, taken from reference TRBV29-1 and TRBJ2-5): SAVISQKPSRDICQRGTSLTIQCQVDSQVTMMFWYRQQPGQSLTLIATANQGSEATYESGFVIDKFPISRPNLTFSTLTVSNMSPEDSSIYLCSVGTGRSQYFGPGTRLLVL.

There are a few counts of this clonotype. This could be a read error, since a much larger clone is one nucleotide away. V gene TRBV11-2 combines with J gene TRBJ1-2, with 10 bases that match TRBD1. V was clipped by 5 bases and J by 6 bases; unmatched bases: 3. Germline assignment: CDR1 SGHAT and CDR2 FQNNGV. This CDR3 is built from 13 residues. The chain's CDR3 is CASSPTGGNGYTF. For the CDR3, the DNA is TGTGCCAGCAGCCCGACAGGGGGCAATGGCTACACCTTC.

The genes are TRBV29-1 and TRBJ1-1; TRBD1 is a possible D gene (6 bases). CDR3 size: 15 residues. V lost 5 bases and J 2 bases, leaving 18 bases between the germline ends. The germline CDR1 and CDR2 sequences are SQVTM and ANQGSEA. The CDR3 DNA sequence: TGCAGCGTTCTAGGAGGGGGAAGAAAAAACACTGAAGCTTTCTTT. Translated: CSVLGGGRKNTEAFF.

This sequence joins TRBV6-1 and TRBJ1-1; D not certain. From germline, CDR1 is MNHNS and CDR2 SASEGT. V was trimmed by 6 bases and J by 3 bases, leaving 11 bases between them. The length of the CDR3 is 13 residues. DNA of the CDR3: TGTGCCAGCAGCCCAAGACCGGACACTGAAGCTTTCTTT. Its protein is CASSPRPDTEAFF.

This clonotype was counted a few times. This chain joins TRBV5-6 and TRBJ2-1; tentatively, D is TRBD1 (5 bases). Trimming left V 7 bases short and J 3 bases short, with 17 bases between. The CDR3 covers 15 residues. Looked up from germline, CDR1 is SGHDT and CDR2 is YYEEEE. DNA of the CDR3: TGTGCCAGCGCCCGCCAGGGTGCTATCTACAATGAGCAGTTCTTC. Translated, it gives CASARQGAIYNEQFF. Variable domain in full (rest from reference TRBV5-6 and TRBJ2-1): DAGVTQSPTHLIKTRGQQVTLRCSPKSGHDTVSWYQQALGQGPQFIFQYYEEEERQRGNFPDRFSGHQFPNYSSELNVNALLLGDSALYLCASARQGAIYNEQFFGPGTRLTVL.

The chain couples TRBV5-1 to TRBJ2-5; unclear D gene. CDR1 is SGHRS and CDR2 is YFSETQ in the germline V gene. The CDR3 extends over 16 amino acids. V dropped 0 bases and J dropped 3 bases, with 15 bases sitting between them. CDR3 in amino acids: CASSLVGRTVKETQYF. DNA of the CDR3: TGCGCCAGCAGCTTGGTCGGGCGAACGGTCAAAGAGACCCAGTACTTC. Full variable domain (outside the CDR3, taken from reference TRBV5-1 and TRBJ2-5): KAGVTQTPRYLIKTRGQQVTLSCSPISGHRSVSWYQQTPGQGLQFLFEYFSETQRNKGNFPGRFSGRQFSNSRSEMNVSTLELGDSALYLCASSLVGRTVKETQYFGPGTRLLVL.

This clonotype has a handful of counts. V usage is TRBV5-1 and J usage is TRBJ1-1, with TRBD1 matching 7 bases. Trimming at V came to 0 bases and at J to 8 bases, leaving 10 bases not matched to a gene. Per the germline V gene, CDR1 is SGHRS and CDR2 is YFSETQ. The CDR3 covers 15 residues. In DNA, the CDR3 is TGCGCCAGCAGCTTGGATAGGGGGCGCAGGGGAGAAGCTTTCTTT. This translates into CASSLDRGRRGEAFF.

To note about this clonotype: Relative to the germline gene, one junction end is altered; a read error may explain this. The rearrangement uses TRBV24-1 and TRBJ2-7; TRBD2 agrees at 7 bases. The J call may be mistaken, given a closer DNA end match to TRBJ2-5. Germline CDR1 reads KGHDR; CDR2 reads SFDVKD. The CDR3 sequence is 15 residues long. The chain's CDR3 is CATSDRTRGQGTQYF. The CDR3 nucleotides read TGTGCCACCAGTGACCGGACTAGAGGACAAGGGACCCAGTACTTC.

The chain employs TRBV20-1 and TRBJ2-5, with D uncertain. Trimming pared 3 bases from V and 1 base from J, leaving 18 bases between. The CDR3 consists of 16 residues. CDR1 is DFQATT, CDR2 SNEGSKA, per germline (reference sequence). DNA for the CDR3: TGCAGTGCTAGGGTATCTGGGTCTGGGCCCCAAGAGACCCAGTACTTC. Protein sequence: CSARVSGSGPQETQYF.

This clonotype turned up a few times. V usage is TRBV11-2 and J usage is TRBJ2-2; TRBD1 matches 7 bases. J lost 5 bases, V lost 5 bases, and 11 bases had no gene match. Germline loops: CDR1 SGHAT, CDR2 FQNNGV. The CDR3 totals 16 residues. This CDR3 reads CASSSLRGPGTGELFF. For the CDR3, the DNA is TGTGCCAGCAGCAGTCTGAGGGGGCCGGGAACCGGGGAGCTGTTTTTT.